This T cell receptor (beta chain) emerged from a study of blood T cell repertoires in COVID-19. The CDR3 loop spans 17 amino acids. J gave up 7 bases and V 1 base, and 10 bases lay outside the gene matches. Germline V gene lookup returns CDR1 SGHDN and CDR2 FVKESK. Libraries were prepared by immunoSEQ multiplex PCR; TCRdb keeps only in-frame clonotypes and omits some of them. The sample carries roughly 200,000 clones, roughly 86% recorded once. This clonotype was sampled from a man younger than 35 with acute COVID-19. The chain has TRBV14 and TRBJ1-2; the match to TRBD1 covers 12 bases. The specimen sequenced was PBMCs or T cells enriched from blood (not recorded which). The CDR3: CASSQVPGQGALGGYTF. The CDR3 nucleotides read TGTGCCAGCAGCCAAGTACCGGGACAGGGGGCGCTGGGTGGCTACACCTTC.